This T cell receptor beta chain was sequenced in a study of neoadjuvant anti-PD-1 for oral cavity cancer. About the research overall: Non-progressing patients received a fourth nivolumab dose near day 43, then surgery on days 50-56. Overall study findings and caveats: Pretreatment Treg/Th17 ratio correlated inversely with post-treatment tumor clonality.

Method: immunoSEQ multiplex PCR; TCRdb's copy keeps in-frame clones and lacks some. The table lists approximately 30,000 clones, roughly 85% of them singletons. Concerning this clone: Its target is not known.

Time point noted: after neoadjuvant nivolumab, at surgical resection. The sequence was collected from a person aged 40 to 85 with oral cavity squamous cell carcinoma. The source was PBMCs, collected after nivolumab (anti-PD-1) treatment.

The CDR3 is CASSQTGNGQPQHF. The CDR3 DNA is TGTGCCAGCAGCCAGACAGGGAATGGTCAGCCCCAGCATTTT. The chain uses TRBV7-2 and TRBJ1-5; TRBD1 matches 7 bases. The ends lost 5 bases at V and 6 bases at J; junction bases unmatched: 7. This CDR3 spans 14 amino acids. Per germline, CDR1 SGHTA and CDR2 FQGNSA.